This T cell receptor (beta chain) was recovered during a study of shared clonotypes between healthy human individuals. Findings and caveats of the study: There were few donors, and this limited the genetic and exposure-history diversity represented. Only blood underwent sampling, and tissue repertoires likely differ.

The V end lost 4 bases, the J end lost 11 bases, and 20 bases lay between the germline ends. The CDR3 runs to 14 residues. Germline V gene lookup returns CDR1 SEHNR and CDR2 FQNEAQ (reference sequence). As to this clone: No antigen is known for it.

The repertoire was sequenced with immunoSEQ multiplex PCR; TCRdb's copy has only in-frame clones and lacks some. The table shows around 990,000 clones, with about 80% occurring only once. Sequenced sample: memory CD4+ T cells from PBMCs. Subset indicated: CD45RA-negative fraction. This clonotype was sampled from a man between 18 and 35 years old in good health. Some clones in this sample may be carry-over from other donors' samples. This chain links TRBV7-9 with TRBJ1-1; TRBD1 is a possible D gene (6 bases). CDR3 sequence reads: CASSSFAGVSRAFF. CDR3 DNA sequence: TGTGCCAGCAGCTCTTTCGCAGGGGTCTCTCGGGCTTTCTTT.